This entry lists 5 T cell receptor beta chains sequenced from one sample in a study of T cells after somatic rescue of genetic block. Generated by immunoSEQ multiplex PCR, the TCRdb table keeps only in-frame clones and is missing some. The table includes 110,000 or so clones, around nine tenths detected once. Sequenced: peripheral blood mononuclear cells (PBMCs). All receptors derive from a woman between 18 and 29 years old.

The chain uses TRBV27 and TRBJ2-5; tentatively, D is TRBD2 (5 bases). Germline values: CDR1 MNHEY, CDR2 SMNVEV (reference sequence). The CDR3 consists of 14 residues. The ends were cut back, 0 bases at V and 3 bases at J, with 8 bases in the middle. CDR3 nucleotide sequence: TGTGCCAGCAGTTTATCCGGGGATAAAGAGACCCAGTACTTC. This sequence encodes CASSLSGDKETQYF.

J is TRBJ1-6 and V is TRBV10-3; 7 positions match TRBD1. The CDR3 loop spans 16 amino acids. V lost 3 bases, J lost 9 bases, and 11 bases stayed unmatched. Germline V gene sequence: CDR1 ENHRY, CDR2 SYGVKD. CDR3 nucleotide sequence: TGTGCCATCAGTGAAAGAGGGGGCGCAGAGGTTTCACCCCTCCACTTT. Protein product: CAISERGGAEVSPLHF.

The chain has TRBV6-1 and TRBJ2-5; 11 bases match TRBD2. This CDR3 is built from 15 residues. V lost 6 bases, J lost 5 bases, and 8 bases stayed unmatched. The germline CDR1 and CDR2 sequences are MNHNS and SASEGT. The CDR3 here is CASSGSGGAEETQYF. Written as DNA, the CDR3 is TGTGCCAGCAGCGGTAGCGGGGGGGCCGAGGAGACCCAGTACTTC.

This clone occurred once. V usage is TRBV29-1 and J usage is TRBJ2-1; D is unclear. The CDR3 runs 12 residues. From germline, CDR1 is SQVTM and CDR2 ANQGSEA. V shed 1 base and J shed 10 bases, with 11 bases lying between them. The CDR3 DNA follows: TGCAGCGTTGAAGCGACGGGTCTGGAGCAGTTCTTC. It translates to CSVEATGLEQFF.

This clone was detected a few times. The rearrangement joins TRBV7-9 to TRBJ1-6; TRBD1 matches 8 bases. Looked up from germline, CDR1 is SEHNR and CDR2 is FQNEAQ (reference sequence). Unmatched junction bases numbered 9, after V lost 4 bases and J lost 10 bases. This CDR3 contains 15 residues. DNA of the CDR3: TGTGCCAGCAGCTCAGAAGGACAGGGTCGATCACCCCTCCACTTT. Protein product: CASSSEGQGRSPLHF.